These 4 T cell receptor beta chains share one sample of origin, sequenced in a study of blood T cell repertoires in COVID-19. Only in-frame clones appear in the TCRdb table, and some are missing; sequencing was by immunoSEQ multiplex PCR. The sample has tens of thousands of clones; about nine tenths are singletons. Input material: peripheral blood. The receptors were gathered from a male donor with acute or convalescent COVID-19.

The rearrangement uses TRBV6-4 and TRBJ1-2, with TRBD1 matching 7 bases. V lost 3 bases, J lost 8 bases, and 9 bases stayed unmatched. In germline, CDR1 is MRHNA, CDR2 SNTAGT. This CDR3 is 14 amino acids long. The CDR3 loop is CASSEGQTWGGYTF. DNA for the CDR3: TGTGCCAGCAGTGAGGGACAGACGTGGGGCGGCTACACCTTC.

A single count supports this clone. The chain employs TRBV7-9 and TRBJ2-7; TRBD1 aligns across 7 bases. CDR3 size: 15 residues. V dropped 4 bases and J dropped 0; count of bases not matched to a gene: 6. Germline CDR1 is SEHNR and CDR2 is FQNEAQ (reference sequence). The CDR3 nucleotides read TGTGCCAGCAGCTACCCGACAGGGCGCTCCTACGAGCAGTACTTC. This translates into CASSYPTGRSYEQYF.

The J gene is TRBJ1-4, the V gene TRBV28; 9 nucleotides line up with TRBD1. The CDR3 runs 15 residues. V lost 4 bases and J lost 3; bases outside the gene matches: 3. Germline values: CDR1 MDHEN, CDR2 SYDVKM. CDR3 nucleotide sequence: TGTGCCAGCAGTTCCGGACAGGGGCCTAATGAAAAACTGTTTTTT. Translated: CASSSGQGPNEKLFF.

The rearrangement links TRBV29-1 to TRBJ2-5, with a possible D match to TRBD2 (6 bases). Trimming left V 5 bases short and J 5 bases short, with 15 bases between. The CDR3 is 13 amino acids. The V gene's germline CDR1 is SQVTM and CDR2 ANQGSEA. The CDR3 protein is CSVMRGGRETQYF. CDR3 in DNA: TGCAGCGTTATGCGGGGTGGAAGGGAGACCCAGTACTTC.